This is a list of T cell receptor beta chains from one sample in a study of T cell responses to AZD1222 COVID-19 vaccine. The method was immunoSEQ multiplex PCR; TCRdb's version includes in-frame clones alone and lacks a portion of them. Among about 120,000 clones, more than 80% were seen once, and the ten largest hold around 4.4%. The sample here was peripheral blood, taken 28 days after the second dose of the MenACWY control vaccine. The source of these receptors is an adult who received the MenACWY meningococcal vaccine as a control. Each CDR3 is given with its conserved first and last residue. A D gene is named only where the DNA matches it firmly. Expanded clones get a size class; other rows say once, few or many, or leave the size out.

. TRBD2 TRBJ2-7 TRBV27 TGTGCCAGCAGATCGGGGACTAGCGGGAGTTACGAGCAGTACTTC CASRSGTSGSYEQYF
. . TRBJ2-2 TRBV2 TGTGCCAGCAGTGAGACCGGGGAGCTGTTTTTT CASSETGELFF
once TRBD1 TRBJ2-5 TRBV9 TGTGCCAGCAGCGTAGTTCCAGGACAGGGAGAAGAGACCCAGTACTTC CASSVVPGQGEETQYF
. TRBD1 TRBJ1-5 TRBV7-9 TGTGCCAGCAGCTCAAACCGACAGGGGGACAATCAGCCCCAGCATTTT CASSSNRQGDNQPQHF
once . TRBJ2-7 TRBV27 TGTGCCAGCAGTTTAATTGCCTCCTACGAGCAGTACTTC CASSLIASYEQYF
. TRBD1 TRBJ2-7 TRBV6-5 TGTGCCAGCAGACCTCCGGGACAGTTACCCTACGAGCAGTACTTC CASRPPGQLPYEQYF
. . TRBJ2-3 TRBV11-2 TGTGCCAGCAGCCGCGACGACAGGCCCCATAAAACCACAGATACGCAGTATTTT CASSRDDRPHKTTDTQYF
once . TRBJ2-7 TRBV2 TGTGCCAGCAGCTACAGGGTAAAAGCCTACGAGCAGTACTTC CASSYRVKAYEQYF
once TRBD1 TRBJ1-1 TRBV5-4 TGTGCCAGCAGCTCGGGACAGCTGAACACTGAAGCTTTCTTT CASSSGQLNTEAFF
. . TRBJ2-3 TRBV7-9 TGTGCCAGCAGTCCCGCTCGGGGGCCGGGCACAGATACGCAGTATTTT CASSPARGPGTDTQYF
few . TRBJ1-2 TRBV7-9 TGTGCCAGCAGCTTAGGGGCAGGGAACTATGGCTACACCTTC CASSLGAGNYGYTF
. TRBD1 TRBJ1-4 TRBV24-1 TGTGCCACCCAGGGGGCCTCTAATGAAAAACTGTTTTTT CATQGASNEKLFF
. . TRBJ1-2 TRBV19 TGTGCCAGTAGTATACGATGGAGCCCCAACGGGGCTAACTATGGCTACACCTTC CASSIRWSPNGANYGYTF